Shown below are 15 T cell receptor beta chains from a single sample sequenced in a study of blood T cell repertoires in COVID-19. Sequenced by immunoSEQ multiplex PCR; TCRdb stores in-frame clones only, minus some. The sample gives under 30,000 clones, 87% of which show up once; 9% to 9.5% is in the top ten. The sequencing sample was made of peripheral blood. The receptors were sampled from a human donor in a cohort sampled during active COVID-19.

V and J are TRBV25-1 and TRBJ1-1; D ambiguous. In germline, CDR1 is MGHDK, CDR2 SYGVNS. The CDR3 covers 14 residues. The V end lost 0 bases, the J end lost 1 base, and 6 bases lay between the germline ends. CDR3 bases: TGTGCCAGCAGTGAATACAACAAGAACACTGAAGCTTTCTTT. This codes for CASSEYNKNTEAFF.

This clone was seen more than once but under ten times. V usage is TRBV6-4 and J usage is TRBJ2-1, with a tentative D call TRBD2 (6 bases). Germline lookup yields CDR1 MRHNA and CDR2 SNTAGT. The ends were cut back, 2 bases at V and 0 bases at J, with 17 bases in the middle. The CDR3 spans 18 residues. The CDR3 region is CASSDGLRDGSSYNEQFF. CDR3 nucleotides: TGTGCCAGCAGTGACGGATTACGGGACGGGAGCTCCTACAATGAGCAGTTCTTC.

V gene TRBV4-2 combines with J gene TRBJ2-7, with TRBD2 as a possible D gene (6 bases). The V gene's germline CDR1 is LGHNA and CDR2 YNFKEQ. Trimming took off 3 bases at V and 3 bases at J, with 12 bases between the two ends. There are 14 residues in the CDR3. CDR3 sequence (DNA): TGTGCCAGCAGCCAGGGACTGGGAGACTACGAGCAGTACTTC. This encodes CASSQGLGDYEQYF.

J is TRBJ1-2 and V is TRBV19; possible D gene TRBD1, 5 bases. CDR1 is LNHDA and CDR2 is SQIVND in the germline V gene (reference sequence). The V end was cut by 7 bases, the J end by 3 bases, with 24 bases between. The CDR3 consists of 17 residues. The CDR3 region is CASTKEPGRGWDYGYTF. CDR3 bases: TGTGCCAGTACCAAGGAGCCCGGGAGGGGATGGGACTATGGCTACACCTTC.

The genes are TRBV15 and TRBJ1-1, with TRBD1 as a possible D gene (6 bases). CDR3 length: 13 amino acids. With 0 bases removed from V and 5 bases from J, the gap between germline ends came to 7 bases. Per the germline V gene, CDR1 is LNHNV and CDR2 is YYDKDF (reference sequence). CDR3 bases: TGTGCCACCAGCAGAGACAGGGGAACTGAAGCTTTCTTT. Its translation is CATSRDRGTEAFF.

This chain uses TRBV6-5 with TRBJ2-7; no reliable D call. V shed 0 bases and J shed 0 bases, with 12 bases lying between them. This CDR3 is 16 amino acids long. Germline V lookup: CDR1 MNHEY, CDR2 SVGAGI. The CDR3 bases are TGTGCCAGCAGTTACTCTCTGGTTGGAGACTCCTACGAGCAGTACTTC. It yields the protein CASSYSLVGDSYEQYF.

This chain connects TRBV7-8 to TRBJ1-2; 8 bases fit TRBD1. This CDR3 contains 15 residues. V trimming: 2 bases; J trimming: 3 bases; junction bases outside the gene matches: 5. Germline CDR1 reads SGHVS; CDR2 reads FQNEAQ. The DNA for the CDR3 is TGTGCCAGCAGCTTAAGGCAGGGGGCGGACTATGGCTACACCTTC. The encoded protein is CASSLRQGADYGYTF. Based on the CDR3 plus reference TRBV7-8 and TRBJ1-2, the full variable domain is GAGVSQSPRYKVAKRGQDVALRCDPISGHVSLFWYQQALGQGPEFLTYFQNEAQLDKSGLPSDRFFAERPEGSVSTLKIQRTQQEDSAVYLCASSLRQGADYGYTFGSGTRLTVV.

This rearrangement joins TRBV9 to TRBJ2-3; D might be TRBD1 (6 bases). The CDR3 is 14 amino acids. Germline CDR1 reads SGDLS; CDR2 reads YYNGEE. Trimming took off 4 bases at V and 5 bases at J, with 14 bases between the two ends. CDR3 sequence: CASSLDRLQDTQYF. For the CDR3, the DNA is TGTGCCAGCAGCCTTGACAGGCTCCAAGATACGCAGTATTTT.

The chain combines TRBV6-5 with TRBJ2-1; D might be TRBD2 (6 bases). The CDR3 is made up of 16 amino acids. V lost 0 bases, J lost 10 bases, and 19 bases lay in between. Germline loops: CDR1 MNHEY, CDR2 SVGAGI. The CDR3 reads CASSYSPSPMGGEQFF. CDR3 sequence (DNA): TGTGCCAGCAGTTACTCCCCGAGCCCCATGGGAGGCGAGCAGTTCTTC.

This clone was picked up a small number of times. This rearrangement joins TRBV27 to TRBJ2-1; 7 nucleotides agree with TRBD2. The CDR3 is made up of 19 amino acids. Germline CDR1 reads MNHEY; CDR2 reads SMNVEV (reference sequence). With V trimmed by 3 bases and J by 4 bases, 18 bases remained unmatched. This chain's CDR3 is CASSFYPGGSGTLYNEQFF. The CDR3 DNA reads TGTGCCAGCAGTTTCTACCCGGGTGGGAGCGGGACTTTGTACAATGAGCAGTTCTTC.

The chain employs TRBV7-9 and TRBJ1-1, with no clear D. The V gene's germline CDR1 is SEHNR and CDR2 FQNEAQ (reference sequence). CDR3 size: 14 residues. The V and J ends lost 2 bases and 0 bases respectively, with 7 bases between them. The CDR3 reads CASSLMGMNTEAFF. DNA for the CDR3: TGTGCCAGCAGCTTAATGGGCATGAACACTGAAGCTTTCTTT.

Here the CDR3 DNA reads TGCGCCAGCAGCTCACTAGCGGGGGGGCACTACAATGAGCAGTTCTTC. Translated, it gives CASSSLAGGHYNEQFF. The J gene is TRBJ2-1, the V gene TRBV5-1; 13 positions match TRBD2. Germline V CDR1 and CDR2: SGHRS, YFSETQ. The V segment lost 3 bases and the J segment 3 bases; nucleotides outside the gene matches: 3. CDR3 length: 16 residues.

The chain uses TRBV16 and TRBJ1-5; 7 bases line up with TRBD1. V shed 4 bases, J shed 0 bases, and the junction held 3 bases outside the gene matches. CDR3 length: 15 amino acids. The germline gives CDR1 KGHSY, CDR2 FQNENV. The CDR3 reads CASSLTGHSNQPQHF. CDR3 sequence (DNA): TGTGCCAGCAGCCTGACAGGGCATAGCAATCAGCCCCAGCATTTT.

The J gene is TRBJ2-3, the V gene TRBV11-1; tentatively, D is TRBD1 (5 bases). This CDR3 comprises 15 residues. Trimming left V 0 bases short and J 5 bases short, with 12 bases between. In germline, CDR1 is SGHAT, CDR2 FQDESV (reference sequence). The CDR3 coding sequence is TGTGCCAGCAGCTTAGCCCCCAGGGTAGGAGATACGCAGTATTTT. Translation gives CASSLAPRVGDTQYF. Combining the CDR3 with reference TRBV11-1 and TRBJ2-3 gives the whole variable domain EAEVAQSPRYKITEKSQAVAFWCDPISGHATLYWYRQILGQGPELLVQFQDESVVDDSQLPKDRFSAERLKGVDSTLKIQPAELGDSAMYLCASSLAPRVGDTQYFGPGTRLTVL.

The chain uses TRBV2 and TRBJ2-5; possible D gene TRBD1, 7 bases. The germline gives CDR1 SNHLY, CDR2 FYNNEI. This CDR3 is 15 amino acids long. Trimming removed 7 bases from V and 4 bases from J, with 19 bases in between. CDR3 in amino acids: CASTAEGATRETQYF. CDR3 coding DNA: TGTGCCAGCACCGCGGAGGGGGCTACGCGAGAGACCCAGTACTTC. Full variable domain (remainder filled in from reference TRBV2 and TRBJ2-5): EPEVTQTPSHQVTQMGQEVILRCVPISNHLYFYWYRQILGQKVEFLVSFYNNEISEKSEIFDDQFSVERPDGSNFTLKIRSTKLEDSAMYFCASTAEGATRETQYFGPGTRLLVL.